This T cell receptor (beta chain) emerged from a study of beta chain features in type 1 diabetes. As for the study in general: Sorted cells numbering some 110,000,000 were examined across all samples.

Expressed TCRB transcripts were sequenced after all isolated RNA was converted to cDNA. The assay was immunoSEQ multiplex PCR, and TCRdb's table has in-frame clones only and misses some. The sample carries 900,000 or so clones, around a sixth recorded once. Germline V gives CDR1 SGHAT, CDR2 FQNNGV. The CDR3 extends over 14 amino acids. Trimming took 5 bases from V and 7 from J; bases not matched to a gene: 10. The chain recombines TRBV11-2 with TRBJ2-7; 8 bases are shared with TRBD2. Sequenced: naive CD4+ T cells from blood. The TCR originated in a woman aged 18-29 years in good health. CDR3 residues: CASSELAGYSEQYF. The CDR3 bases are TGTGCCAGCAGCGAATTAGCGGGATACTCTGAGCAGTACTTC.